The following is a T cell receptor beta chain sequence with its context. The antigen is unknown. Time point defined: sample taken at primary tumor resection. TCRs were sequenced from unsorted whole RNA of tumor, nontumor lung or PBMC. Donors were fewer than 90 untreated early-stage non-small cell lung cancer patients. This sample was included in a study of spatial heterogeneity in lung cancer. Study details: Fewer alpha-chain than beta-chain sequences were consistently detected. Findings and caveats of the study: Ubiquitous expanded tumor TCRs were observed in blood more at resection than follow-up.

CDR3 size: 12 residues. Germline values: CDR1 SEHNR, CDR2 FQNEAQ (reference sequence). V was shortened by 6 bases and J by 3 bases, with 8 bases between the two germline ends. Each molecule of TCR cDNA was tagged with one unique molecular identifier. One entry per CDR3 protein, called by TCRdb with MiXCR from the 5' RACE reads. The sample includes about 25,000 distinct CDR3 sequences, roughly 7% of them seen just once. The material was PBMCs, obtained at surgery. This clonotype was obtained from a male donor with early-stage non-small cell lung cancer. The J gene is TRBJ2-5, the V gene TRBV7-9; D ambiguous. The CDR3 sequence is CASSEQEETQYF. As DNA, the CDR3 is TGTGCCAGCAGTGAACAAGAAGAGACCCAGTACTTC.